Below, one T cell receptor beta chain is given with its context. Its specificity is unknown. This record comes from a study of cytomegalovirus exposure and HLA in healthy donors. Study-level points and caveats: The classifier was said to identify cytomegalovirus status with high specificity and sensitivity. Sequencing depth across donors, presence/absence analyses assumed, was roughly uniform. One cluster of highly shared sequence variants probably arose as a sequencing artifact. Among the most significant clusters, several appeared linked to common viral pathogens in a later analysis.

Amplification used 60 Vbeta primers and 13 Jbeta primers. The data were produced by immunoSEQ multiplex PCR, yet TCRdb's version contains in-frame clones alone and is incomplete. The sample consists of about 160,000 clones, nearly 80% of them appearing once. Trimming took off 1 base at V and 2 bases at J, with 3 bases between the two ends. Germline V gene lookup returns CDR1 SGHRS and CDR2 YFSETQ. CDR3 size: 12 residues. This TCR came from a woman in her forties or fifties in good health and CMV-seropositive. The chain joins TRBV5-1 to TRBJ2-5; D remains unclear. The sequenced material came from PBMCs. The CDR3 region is CASSLPQETQYF. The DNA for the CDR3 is TGCGCCAGCAGCTTGCCTCAAGAGACCCAGTACTTC.